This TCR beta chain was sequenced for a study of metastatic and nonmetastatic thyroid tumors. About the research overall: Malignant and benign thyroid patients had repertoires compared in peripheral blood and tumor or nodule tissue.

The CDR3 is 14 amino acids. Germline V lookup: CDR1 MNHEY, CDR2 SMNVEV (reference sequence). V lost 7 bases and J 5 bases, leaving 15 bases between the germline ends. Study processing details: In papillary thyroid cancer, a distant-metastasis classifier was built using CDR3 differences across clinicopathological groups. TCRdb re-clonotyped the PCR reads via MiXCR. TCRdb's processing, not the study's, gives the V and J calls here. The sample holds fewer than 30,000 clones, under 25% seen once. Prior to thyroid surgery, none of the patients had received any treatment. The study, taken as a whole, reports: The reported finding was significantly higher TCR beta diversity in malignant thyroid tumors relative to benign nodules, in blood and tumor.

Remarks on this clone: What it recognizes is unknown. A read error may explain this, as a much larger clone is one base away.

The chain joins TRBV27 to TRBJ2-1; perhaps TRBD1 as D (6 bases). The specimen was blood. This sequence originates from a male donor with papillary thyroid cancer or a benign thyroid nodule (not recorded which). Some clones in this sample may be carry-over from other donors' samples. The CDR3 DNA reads TGTGCCAGCACCGCACCCGGACAGAACAATGAGCAGTTCTTC. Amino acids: CASTAPGQNNEQFF.